The TCR beta chain under discussion was sequenced for a study of cytomegalovirus exposure and HLA in healthy donors. Broader study findings: It was taken for granted in presence/absence analyses that sequencing depth across donors was roughly uniform.

V trimming: 0 bases; J trimming: 11 bases; junction bases outside the gene matches: 10. Germline lookup yields CDR1 SGHDT and CDR2 YYEEEE. The CDR3 has 15 residues. This clone turned up a few times. The antigen remains unidentified. The PCR used 60 Vbeta and 13 Jbeta primers. Some clones are missing from TCRdb's copy, which holds only in-frame ones; the method was immunoSEQ multiplex PCR. Here the sample spans hundreds of thousands of clones, 82% being singletons. The gene calls are TRBV5-6 and TRBJ1-4; 7 positions match TRBD1. Sequenced sample: PBMCs. The TCR sequence derives from a man aged 40-49 years in good health and CMV-seropositive. The CDR3 here is CASSLAPSGGDKLFF. The CDR3 DNA reads as TGTGCCAGCAGCTTGGCTCCCTCAGGGGGTGACAAACTGTTTTTT. Full variable domain (missing parts from reference TRBV5-6 and TRBJ1-4): DAGVTQSPTHLIKTRGQQVTLRCSPKSGHDTVSWYQQALGQGPQFIFQYYEEEERQRGNFPDRFSGHQFPNYSSELNVNALLLGDSALYLCASSLAPSGGDKLFFGSGTQLSVL.